The 23 T cell receptor beta chains reported below all come from one sample, sequenced in a study of graft-versus-host responses after intestinal transplantation. The protocol was immunoSEQ multiplex PCR, while the TCRdb copy is restricted to in-frame clones and leaves out a portion. The repertoire holds more than 45,000 clones, with around nine tenths as singletons. The source was PBMCs, collected roughly 120 days after intestinal transplantation. The receptors shown here come from a human patient who received an intestinal transplant, so some T cells may come from the graft donor.

V and J are TRBV7-6 and TRBJ1-4; D ambiguous. The germline CDR1 and CDR2 sequences are SGHVS and FNYEAQ. CDR3 length: 14 residues. The germline V and J ends were trimmed by 4 bases and 8 bases, with 14 bases remaining between them. DNA for the CDR3: TGTGCCAGCAGCTCCGGGCCTCAGAGGGAAAAACTGTTTTTT. This codes for CASSSGPQREKLFF.

The chain combines TRBV7-9 with TRBJ2-1; TRBD1 or TRBD2 may be the D gene (5 bases each). Looked up from germline, CDR1 is SEHNR and CDR2 is FQNEAQ (reference sequence). V was shortened by 1 base and J by 0 bases, with 13 bases between the two germline ends. CDR3 length equals 17 residues. CDR3 loop: CASSLELKGSSYNEQFF. DNA for the CDR3: TGTGCCAGCAGCTTAGAATTGAAGGGGAGCTCCTACAATGAGCAGTTCTTC.

The rearrangement links TRBV27 to TRBJ1-2; TRBD1 is a possible D gene (6 bases). The CDR3 has 17 residues. Trimming stripped 2 bases from V and 0 bases from J, with 16 bases between. Germline loops: CDR1 MNHEY, CDR2 SMNVEV (reference sequence). CDR3 sequence: CASSLGGQGGANYGYTF. The CDR3 DNA reads TGTGCCAGCAGTTTAGGGGGACAAGGAGGGGCTAACTATGGCTACACCTTC.

This rearrangement joins TRBV11-1 to TRBJ2-7; 8 bases align to TRBD2. CDR1 is SGHAT and CDR2 is FQDESV in the germline V gene (reference sequence). The CDR3 sequence is 15 residues long. J gave up 3 bases and V 1 base, and 5 bases lay outside the gene matches. The CDR3 loop reads CASSLGSGGIYEQYF. In DNA form, the CDR3 reads TGTGCCAGCAGCTTAGGAAGCGGGGGTATCTACGAGCAGTACTTC.

The chain carries TRBV7-9 and TRBJ2-2; D remains ambiguous. CDR3 size: 12 residues. Germline V gene lookup returns CDR1 SEHNR and CDR2 FQNEAQ (reference sequence). V shed 3 bases and J shed 2 bases, with 1 base lying between them. This chain's CDR3 is CASSFNTGELFF. CDR3 nucleotides: TGTGCCAGCAGCTTCAACACCGGGGAGCTGTTTTTT.

The rearrangement joins TRBV11-3 to TRBJ2-1, with TRBD2 as a possible D gene (5 bases). From germline, CDR1 is SGHNT and CDR2 YENEEA. The CDR3 totals 13 residues. The ends were cut back, 1 base at V and 10 bases at J, with 11 bases in the middle. This chain's CDR3 is CASSLVYPGEQFF. CDR3 nucleotide sequence: TGTGCCAGCAGCTTAGTCTACCCGGGGGAGCAGTTCTTC.

The V call is TRBV5-1, the J call TRBJ2-7, with TRBD2 identical over 9 bases. Germline V CDR1 and CDR2: SGHRS, YFSETQ. The CDR3 has 17 amino acids. V lost 1 base, J lost 1 base, and 9 bases stayed unmatched. The CDR3 DNA follows: TGCGCCAGCAGCTTGCCAAGAAGCGGGGGGTGGTCCTACGAGCAGTACTTC. Amino acid sequence: CASSLPRSGGWSYEQYF.

CDR3 loop: CASSTGGRETQYF. CDR3 nucleotides: TGTGCCAGCAGCACAGGGGGCAGAGAGACCCAGTACTTC. The rearrangement uses TRBV11-3 and TRBJ2-5, with TRBD1 matching 9 bases. The CDR3 length is 13 residues. Per the germline V gene, CDR1 is SGHNT and CDR2 is YENEEA. The V and J ends lost 5 bases and 4 bases, in that order; junction bases with no gene match: 2.

J is TRBJ2-7 and V is TRBV15, with 9 positions matching TRBD2. The germline V gene has CDR1 LNHNV and CDR2 YYDKDF (reference sequence). The CDR3 runs 17 residues. V was pared by 0 bases and J by 3 bases, with 9 bases of the junction left unmatched. DNA for the CDR3: TGTGCCACCAGCAGAGATAGTTTGGGACTAGCCCGCTACGAGCAGTACTTC. Amino acids: CATSRDSLGLARYEQYF.

This rearrangement joins TRBV5-1 to TRBJ2-7; TRBD2 agrees at 9 bases. V lost 7 bases to trimming and J lost 2 bases; unmatched junction nucleotides: 4. Germline V CDR1 and CDR2: SGHRS, YFSETQ. This CDR3 has 13 residues. The CDR3 loop reads CASGASGTYEQYF. CDR3 nucleotide sequence: TGCGCCAGCGGGGCTAGCGGGACCTACGAGCAGTACTTC.

The chain recombines TRBV7-9 with TRBJ2-2; 14 positions match TRBD2. Germline loops: CDR1 SEHNR, CDR2 FQNEAQ (reference sequence). Unmatched junction bases numbered 9, after V lost 5 bases and J lost 7 bases. This CDR3 spans 17 amino acids. The CDR3 nucleotides are TGTGCCAGCAGCCCGGGACTAGCGGGAGCCTCCCACGGGGAGCTGTTTTTT. Protein sequence: CASSPGLAGASHGELFF.

The chain carries TRBV5-5 and TRBJ2-3; 15 nucleotides align to TRBD2. Germline V gives CDR1 SGHKS, CDR2 YYEKEE (reference sequence). The CDR3 has 20 amino acids. Losses at the gene ends were 0 bases for V and 2 bases for J; bases not matched to a gene: 10. CDR3 amino acids: CASSLVGTSGRSVVTDTQYF. CDR3 bases: TGTGCCAGCAGCTTGGTGGGGACTAGCGGGAGGTCCGTGGTCACAGATACGCAGTATTTT.

This rearrangement joins TRBV2 to TRBJ2-6, with 7 bases fitting TRBD1. The length of the CDR3 is 17 residues. Germline CDR1 and CDR2: SNHLY and FYNNEI. V was clipped by 2 bases and J by 4 bases; unmatched bases: 8. The CDR3 DNA reads TGTGCCAGCAGTGAATTGCGGCAGGGGGACGGGGCCAACGTCCTGACTTTC. Protein sequence: CASSELRQGDGANVLTF.

This CDR3 reads CASSDDTNTEAFF. The CDR3 DNA reads TGTGCCAGCAGCGACGACACTAACACTGAAGCTTTCTTT. The chain recombines TRBV5-4 with TRBJ1-1; D is undetermined. V shed 4 bases and J shed 2 bases, with 9 bases lying between them. Germline CDR1 and CDR2: SGHNT and YYREEE (reference sequence). This CDR3 is built from 13 residues. The complete variable domain, with remaining parts taken from reference TRBV5-4 and TRBJ1-1, reads ETGVTQSPTHLIKTRGQQVTLRCSSQSGHNTVSWYQQALGQGPQFIFQYYREEENGRGNFPPRFSGLQFPNYSSELNVNALELDDSALYLCASSDDTNTEAFFGQGTRLTVV.

The gene calls are TRBV7-9 and TRBJ2-3; TRBD2 matches at 8 bases. Germline assignment: CDR1 SEHNR and CDR2 FQNEAQ (reference sequence). V gave up 6 bases and J gave up 3 bases; unmatched junction bases: 8. This CDR3 has 15 residues. CDR3: CASRPRLAWTDTQYF. As DNA, the CDR3 is TGTGCCAGCAGACCTCGACTAGCGTGGACAGATACGCAGTATTTT.

The chain recombines TRBV15 with TRBJ2-7; D ambiguous. The CDR3 is 15 amino acids. Looked up from germline, CDR1 is LNHNV and CDR2 is YYDKDF (reference sequence). With 2 bases removed from V and 1 base from J, the gap between germline ends came to 12 bases. The CDR3 bases are TGTGCCACCAGCAGAAGCCAGGCCCCATCCTACGAGCAGTACTTC. Its translation: CATSRSQAPSYEQYF.

CDR3: CASSHFESTDTQYF. CDR3 coding DNA: TGTGCCAGCAGCCATTTCGAATCCACAGATACGCAGTATTTT. The chain recombines TRBV16 with TRBJ2-3; D unresolved. The ends were cut back, 3 bases at V and 2 bases at J, with 9 bases in the middle. The germline gives CDR1 KGHSY, CDR2 FQNENV. The CDR3 has 14 amino acids. Based on the CDR3 plus reference TRBV16 and TRBJ2-3, the full variable domain is GEEVAQTPKHLVRGEGQKAKLYCAPIKGHSYVFWYQQVLKNEFKFLISFQNENVFDETGMPKERFSAKCLPNSPCSLEIQATKLEDSAVYFCASSHFESTDTQYFGPGTRLTVL.

The V gene is TRBV7-2, the J gene TRBJ1-6, with unresolved D. CDR1 SGHTA and CDR2 FQGNSA come from the germline V gene. V was pared by 2 bases and J by 12 bases, with 23 bases between. This CDR3 is 17 amino acids long. In DNA form, the CDR3 reads TGTGCCAGCAGCTTATGGAGCCGAGGACGGCTGATGGTACCCCTCCACTTT. Translation gives CASSLWSRGRLMVPLHF.

The chain is built from TRBV28 and TRBJ1-1; D unclear. Trimming took off 6 bases at V and 1 base at J, with 6 bases between the two ends. The CDR3 consists of 12 residues. CDR1 and CDR2 (germline): MDHEN, SYDVKM. The CDR3 reads CASRFKNTEAFF. The CDR3 DNA is TGTGCCAGCAGGTTCAAGAACACTGAAGCTTTCTTT.

The chain uses TRBV7-3 and TRBJ2-7; 9 nucleotides line up with TRBD1. Trimming took 5 bases from V and 6 from J; bases not matched to a gene: 5. The CDR3 loop spans 13 amino acids. Per the germline V gene, CDR1 is SGHTA and CDR2 is FQGTGA. The CDR3 spells CASSIGTGREQYF. CDR3 DNA: TGTGCCAGCAGCATCGGGACAGGGCGCGAGCAGTACTTC.

This sequence joins TRBV28 and TRBJ2-1; 7 bases map to TRBD2. The CDR3 is 16 residues long. Germline-derived CDR1 and CDR2 are MDHEN and SYDVKM. V lost 1 base to trimming and J lost 8 bases; unmatched junction nucleotides: 11. Written as DNA, the CDR3 is TGTGCCAGCAGTTTATCCTTAGGACTAGGGAGCGATGAGCAGTTCTTC. It yields the protein CASSLSLGLGSDEQFF.

The chain joins TRBV6-4 to TRBJ2-3; no reliable D call. This CDR3 has 15 residues. The germline gives CDR1 MRHNA, CDR2 SNTAGT. Deletions cut 7 bases from V and 6 bases from J, with 20 bases between. The CDR3 DNA is TGTGCCAGCAAAGCGTCCTTCTCCGGCCCCGATACGCAGTATTTT. This sequence encodes CASKASFSGPDTQYF.

The rearrangement joins TRBV6-5 to TRBJ1-4; tentatively, D is TRBD1 (5 bases). The germline V gene encodes CDR1 MNHEY and CDR2 SVGAGI. With 4 bases removed from V and 5 bases from J, the gap between germline ends came to 11 bases. The CDR3 contains 14 residues. The CDR3 here is CASSSGGENEKLFF. As DNA, the CDR3 is TGTGCCAGCAGTTCCGGAGGGGAGAATGAAAAACTGTTTTTT.